Listed here is a single T cell receptor beta chain. This entry comes from a study of blood T cell repertoires in COVID-19. Study-wide background: Both acute and convalescent COVID-19 samples were obtained from the United States, Italy and Spain. Nucleic acid was either cDNA or gDNA, and it came from T cells, B-cell-depleted T cells, or PBMCs.

Original handling: Using reference gene primer amplification, nucleated cell counts were estimated. Assay: immunoSEQ multiplex PCR; the TCRdb copy retains only in-frame clones and omits some. V, J and clone size were drawn from that table, and D and trimming were deduced from the DNA. The sample carries 200,000 to 250,000 clones, 70% to 90% recorded once. V lost 0 bases to trimming and J lost 11 bases, with 13 bases between them. CDR3 length: 13 residues. Germline values: CDR1 SEHNR, CDR2 FQNEAQ (reference sequence). The chain combines TRBV7-9 with TRBJ1-1; D not certain. Material for sequencing was peripheral blood. The clonotype was recovered from a man younger than 40 who had recovered from COVID-19. CDR3 sequence reads: CASSLAGRGYAFF. CDR3 sequence (DNA): TGTGCCAGCAGCTTAGCGGGGAGAGGGTACGCTTTCTTT.